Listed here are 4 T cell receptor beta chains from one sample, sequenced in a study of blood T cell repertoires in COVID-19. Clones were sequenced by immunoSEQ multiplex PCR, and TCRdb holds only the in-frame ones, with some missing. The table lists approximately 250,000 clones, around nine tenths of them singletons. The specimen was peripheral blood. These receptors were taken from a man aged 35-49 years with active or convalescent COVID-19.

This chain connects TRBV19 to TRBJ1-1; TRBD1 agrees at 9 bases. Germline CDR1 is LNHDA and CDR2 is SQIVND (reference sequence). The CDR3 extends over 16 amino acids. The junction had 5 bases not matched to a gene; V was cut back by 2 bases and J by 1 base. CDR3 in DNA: TGTGCCAGTAGTATATGGACAGGGGACCGGAACACTGAAGCTTTCTTT. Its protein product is CASSIWTGDRNTEAFF.

The chain's CDR3 is CASSQDSSSYNEQFF. The CDR3 DNA reads as TGTGCCAGCAGCCAAGACTCGAGCTCCTACAATGAGCAGTTCTTC. The chain employs TRBV14 and TRBJ2-1; D remains unclear. The CDR3 sequence is 15 residues long. V was cut by 0 bases and J by 0 bases, with 6 bases left in between. Germline V CDR1 and CDR2: SGHDN, FVKESK.

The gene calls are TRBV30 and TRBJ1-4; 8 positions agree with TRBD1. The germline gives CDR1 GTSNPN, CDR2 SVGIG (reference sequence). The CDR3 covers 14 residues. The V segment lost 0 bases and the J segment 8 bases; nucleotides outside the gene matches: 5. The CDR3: CAWSVSGGLEKLFF. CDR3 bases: TGTGCCTGGAGTGTATCAGGGGGCTTGGAAAAACTGTTTTTT.

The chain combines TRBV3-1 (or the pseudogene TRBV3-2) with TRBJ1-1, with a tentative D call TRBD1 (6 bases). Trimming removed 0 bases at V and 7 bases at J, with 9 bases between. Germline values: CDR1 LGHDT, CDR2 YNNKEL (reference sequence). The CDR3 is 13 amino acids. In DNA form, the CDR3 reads TGTGCCAGCAGCCAAGACGGGACACTTGAAGCTTTCTTT. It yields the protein CASSQDGTLEAFF.